The rows below give T cell receptor beta chains drawn from one sample of a study of CD8+ T cells in alopecia areata. Only in-frame clones appear in the TCRdb table, and some are missing; sequencing was by immunoSEQ multiplex PCR. Of some 220,000 clones listed, around 57% were seen once; the top ten hold more than 1.5%. This material consisted of CD4+ T cells sorted from blood, taken at week 4, from a patient treated with tofacitinib. The receptor source for this set is a human donor with alopecia areata. The CDR3 runs from the conserved cysteine through the conserved F or W. Fields, in order: J gene, V gene, clone size, D gene, CDR3 protein, CDR3 DNA. D genes are given only for firm matches. Size values are once, few and many counts, or a class for expanded clones, and some rows have none.

j_gene: TRBJ1-2
v_gene: TRBV19
abundance: .
d_gene: TRBD1
CDR3aa: CASSVDRGDYGYTF
CDR3nt: TGTGCCAGTAGTGTGGACAGGGGAGACTATGGCTACACCTTC

j_gene: TRBJ1-2
v_gene: TRBV30
abundance: .
d_gene: .
CDR3aa: CAWSTVHGYGYTF
CDR3nt: TGTGCCTGGAGTACCGTCCACGGATATGGCTACACCTTC

j_gene: TRBJ2-5
v_gene: TRBV30
abundance: .
d_gene: .
CDR3aa: CAWSVHREMWETQYF
CDR3nt: TGTGCCTGGAGTGTACATAGGGAGATGTGGGAGACCCAGTACTTC

j_gene: TRBJ1-4
v_gene: TRBV30
abundance: .
d_gene: .
CDR3aa: CAWAGPTNNEKLFF
CDR3nt: TGTGCCTGGGCCGGGCCCACTAACAATGAAAAACTGTTTTTT

j_gene: TRBJ2-1
v_gene: TRBV10-3
abundance: .
d_gene: TRBD2
CDR3aa: CAISTLAGSSYNEQFF
CDR3nt: TGTGCCATCAGTACACTAGCGGGGAGCTCCTACAATGAGCAGTTCTTC

j_gene: TRBJ1-5
v_gene: TRBV30
abundance: few
d_gene: .
CDR3aa: CAWSRREGVNQPQHF
CDR3nt: TGTGCCTGGAGTAGGCGGGAGGGGGTCAATCAGCCCCAGCATTTT

j_gene: TRBJ1-1
v_gene: TRBV29-1
abundance: .
d_gene: TRBD1
CDR3aa: CSARQGEAFF
CDR3nt: TGCAGCGCTAGACAGGGGGAAGCTTTCTTT

j_gene: TRBJ1-1
v_gene: TRBV5-1
abundance: .
d_gene: TRBD1
CDR3aa: CASSPQDRGSGEAFF
CDR3nt: TGCGCCAGCAGCCCACAGGACAGGGGGTCGGGTGAAGCTTTCTTT

j_gene: TRBJ1-4
v_gene: TRBV5-1
abundance: few
d_gene: .
CDR3aa: CASSLDVTGRKQKLFF
CDR3nt: TGCGCCAGCAGCTTGGACGTAACAGGGCGTAAACAAAAACTGTTTTTT

j_gene: TRBJ2-7
v_gene: TRBV29-1
abundance: .
d_gene: .
CDR3aa: CSVGAAYEQYF
CDR3nt: TGCAGCGTTGGTGCGGCCTACGAGCAGTACTTC

j_gene: TRBJ2-7
v_gene: TRBV30
abundance: many
d_gene: .
CDR3aa: CAWSVAARDPLDF
CDR3nt: TGTGCCTGGAGTGTAGCCGCGAGGGACCCCTTAGACTTC

j_gene: TRBJ2-6
v_gene: TRBV25-1
abundance: .
d_gene: .
CDR3aa: CASSRELAGANVLTF
CDR3nt: TGTGCCAGCAGTCGGGAACTGGCTGGGGCCAACGTCCTGACTTTC

j_gene: TRBJ2-7
v_gene: TRBV7-8
abundance: .
d_gene: .
CDR3aa: CASSLALQTGAQYF
CDR3nt: TGTGCCAGCAGCTTAGCGCTCCAGACAGGAGCGCAGTACTTC

j_gene: TRBJ2-7
v_gene: TRBV6-5
abundance: .
d_gene: TRBD2
CDR3aa: CASSYSRMGLPYEQYF
CDR3nt: TGTGCCAGCAGTTACTCGAGGATGGGACTACCATACGAGCAGTACTTC

j_gene: TRBJ1-1
v_gene: TRBV6-1
abundance: few
d_gene: .
CDR3aa: CASRLRHQNTEAFF
CDR3nt: TGTGCCAGCAGACTACGACACCAGAACACTGAAGCTTTCTTT

j_gene: TRBJ2-3
v_gene: TRBV29-1
abundance: .
d_gene: .
CDR3aa: CSVGGPLTDTQYF
CDR3nt: TGCAGCGTTGGGGGGCCTCTAACAGATACGCAGTATTTT

j_gene: TRBJ1-5
v_gene: TRBV30
abundance: many
d_gene: .
CDR3aa: CAWSVQGNQPQHF
CDR3nt: TGTGCCTGGAGTGTACAGGGAAATCAGCCCCAGCATTTT

j_gene: TRBJ1-1
v_gene: TRBV29-1
abundance: many
d_gene: .
CDR3aa: CSADWGPNTEAFF
CDR3nt: TGCAGCGCCGACTGGGGACCGAACACTGAAGCTTTCTTT

j_gene: TRBJ2-7
v_gene: TRBV29-1
abundance: .
d_gene: .
CDR3aa: CSVEGQAPTYEQYF
CDR3nt: TGCAGCGTTGAAGGGCAGGCCCCCACCTACGAGCAGTACTTC

j_gene: TRBJ1-2
v_gene: TRBV30
abundance: .
d_gene: .
CDR3aa: CAWSVPVGGRGYTF
CDR3nt: TGTGCCTGGAGTGTACCGGTAGGGGGACGTGGCTACACCTTC

j_gene: TRBJ2-3
v_gene: TRBV27
abundance: .
d_gene: TRBD2
CDR3aa: CASSLAGEPHSTDTQYF
CDR3nt: TGTGCCAGCAGTTTAGCGGGGGAACCCCACTCCACAGATACGCAGTATTTT

j_gene: TRBJ1-1
v_gene: TRBV29-1
abundance: .
d_gene: .
CDR3aa: CSANNRRQRGTEAFF
CDR3nt: TGCAGCGCCAACAACCGTCGACAGAGGGGCACTGAAGCTTTCTTT

j_gene: TRBJ1-1
v_gene: TRBV5-1
abundance: .
d_gene: .
CDR3aa: CASSNSGTSTEAFF
CDR3nt: TGCGCCAGCAGCAACTCCGGGACTAGTACTGAAGCTTTCTTT

j_gene: TRBJ2-3
v_gene: TRBV7-3
abundance: few
d_gene: .
CDR3aa: CASSLVGASTDTQYF
CDR3nt: TGTGCCAGCAGCTTAGTCGGGGCGAGCACAGATACGCAGTATTTT

j_gene: TRBJ2-1
v_gene: TRBV10-3
abundance: few
d_gene: .
CDR3aa: CAISVKGVSTYNEQFF
CDR3nt: TGTGCCATCAGTGTGAAAGGTGTCTCCACCTACAATGAGCAGTTCTTC

j_gene: TRBJ1-1
v_gene: TRBV4-3
abundance: .
d_gene: .
CDR3aa: CASSRAQRNTEAFF
CDR3nt: TGCGCCAGCAGCCGAGCACAAAGGAACACTGAAGCTTTCTTT

j_gene: TRBJ1-1
v_gene: TRBV6-5
abundance: few
d_gene: .
CDR3aa: CASSAIQGTEAFF
CDR3nt: TGTGCCAGCAGTGCGATACAGGGAACTGAAGCTTTCTTT

j_gene: TRBJ1-6
v_gene: TRBV9
abundance: .
d_gene: TRBD1
CDR3aa: CASGDRDYNSPLHF
CDR3nt: TGTGCCAGCGGGGACAGGGACTATAATTCACCCCTCCACTTT

j_gene: TRBJ1-2
v_gene: TRBV29-1
abundance: .
d_gene: .
CDR3aa: CSVGWGPNYGYTF
CDR3nt: TGCAGCGTTGGATGGGGACCTAACTATGGCTACACCTTC

j_gene: TRBJ1-5
v_gene: TRBV29-1
abundance: few
d_gene: .
CDR3aa: CSVSRGSNQPQHF
CDR3nt: TGCAGCGTTTCGAGGGGTTCCAATCAGCCCCAGCATTTT

j_gene: TRBJ2-3
v_gene: TRBV7-2
abundance: few
d_gene: .
CDR3aa: CASSFDSRDTQYF
CDR3nt: TGTGCCAGCAGCTTTGACAGCCGAGATACGCAGTATTTT

j_gene: TRBJ1-1
v_gene: TRBV30
abundance: .
d_gene: TRBD1
CDR3aa: CAWSGRGPRSTEAFF
CDR3nt: TGTGCCTGGAGTGGTAGGGGGCCACGGAGCACTGAAGCTTTCTTT

j_gene: TRBJ2-7
v_gene: TRBV7-2
abundance: .
d_gene: .
CDR3aa: CASSLAGPSSYEQYF
CDR3nt: TGTGCCAGCAGCTTAGCGGGACCCAGCTCCTACGAGCAGTACTTC

j_gene: TRBJ2-7
v_gene: TRBV5-6
abundance: few
d_gene: .
CDR3aa: CASSTRKGRRMPYEQYF
CDR3nt: TGTGCCAGCAGCACCCGGAAAGGGCGACGTATGCCCTACGAGCAGTACTTC

j_gene: TRBJ2-5
v_gene: TRBV5-1
abundance: .
d_gene: .
CDR3aa: CASYPGTAETQYF
CDR3nt: TGCGCCAGCTACCCCGGGACGGCGGAGACCCAGTACTTC

j_gene: TRBJ1-4
v_gene: TRBV15
abundance: .
d_gene: .
CDR3aa: CATSSGSEKLFF
CDR3nt: TGTGCCACCAGCTCAGGGAGTGAAAAACTGTTTTTT

j_gene: TRBJ2-4
v_gene: TRBV7-2
abundance: .
d_gene: .
CDR3aa: CASSGPGLQYF
CDR3nt: TGTGCCAGCAGCGGACCGGGACTTCAGTACTTC

j_gene: TRBJ1-2
v_gene: TRBV12-5
abundance: .
d_gene: TRBD1
CDR3aa: CASGPGQGNYGYTF
CDR3nt: TGTGCTAGTGGTCCCGGACAGGGGAACTATGGCTACACCTTC

j_gene: TRBJ1-2
v_gene: TRBV30
abundance: .
d_gene: .
CDR3aa: CAWSVLDSLYGYTF
CDR3nt: TGTGCCTGGAGTGTACTCGACAGTTTGTATGGCTACACCTTC

j_gene: TRBJ1-1
v_gene: TRBV7-2
abundance: .
d_gene: TRBD1
CDR3aa: CASSLNWDRVNTEAFF
CDR3nt: TGTGCCAGCAGCTTAAACTGGGACAGGGTAAACACTGAAGCTTTCTTT

j_gene: TRBJ2-1
v_gene: TRBV5-1
abundance: .
d_gene: TRBD1
CDR3aa: CASSSRTGEKVHNEQFF
CDR3nt: TGCGCCAGCAGCTCTCGGACAGGGGAGAAAGTACACAATGAGCAGTTCTTC

j_gene: TRBJ1-1
v_gene: TRBV29-1
abundance: .
d_gene: .
CDR3aa: CSVARGSEAFF
CDR3nt: TGCAGCGTTGCCCGGGGGTCCGAAGCTTTCTTT

j_gene: TRBJ1-2
v_gene: TRBV5-1
abundance: .
d_gene: TRBD1
CDR3aa: CASRSQGDYGYTF
CDR3nt: TGCGCCAGCAGGAGCCAGGGGGACTATGGCTACACCTTC

j_gene: TRBJ2-3
v_gene: TRBV18
abundance: many
d_gene: .
CDR3aa: CASSRQTSTDTQYF
CDR3nt: TGTGCCAGCTCGCGACAGACTAGCACAGATACGCAGTATTTT

j_gene: TRBJ2-1
v_gene: TRBV7-2
abundance: once
d_gene: TRBD1
CDR3aa: CASSPMTGPYNEQFF
CDR3nt: TGTGCCAGCAGCCCCATGACAGGGCCCTACAATGAGCAGTTCTTC

j_gene: TRBJ1-2
v_gene: TRBV6-5
abundance: .
d_gene: .
CDR3aa: CASRRQAGNYGYTF
CDR3nt: TGTGCCAGCAGGCGACAGGCCGGGAACTATGGCTACACCTTC

j_gene: TRBJ1-2
v_gene: TRBV4-1
abundance: few
d_gene: TRBD1
CDR3aa: CASSQEITGQGFYGYTF
CDR3nt: TGCGCCAGCAGCCAAGAGATCACCGGACAGGGGTTCTATGGCTACACCTTC

j_gene: TRBJ1-5
v_gene: TRBV4-3
abundance: .
d_gene: .
CDR3aa: CASSQDANQPQHF
CDR3nt: TGCGCCAGCAGCCAAGACGCTAATCAGCCCCAGCATTTT

j_gene: TRBJ1-1
v_gene: TRBV6-5
abundance: .
d_gene: .
CDR3aa: CASSYLQGTEAFF
CDR3nt: TGTGCCAGCAGTTATTTACAGGGCACTGAAGCTTTCTTT

j_gene: TRBJ1-4
v_gene: TRBV4-3
abundance: few
d_gene: TRBD1
CDR3aa: CASSQKQGAREKLFF
CDR3nt: TGCGCCAGCAGCCAAAAACAGGGGGCGCGGGAAAAACTGTTTTTT

j_gene: TRBJ1-4
v_gene: TRBV5-6
abundance: .
d_gene: TRBD1
CDR3aa: CASSLVTGTDEKLFF
CDR3nt: TGTGCCAGCAGCTTGGTGACAGGGACGGATGAAAAACTGTTTTTT

j_gene: TRBJ1-6
v_gene: TRBV13
abundance: .
d_gene: .
CDR3aa: CASSIQNSPLHF
CDR3nt: TGTGCCAGCAGCATACAGAATTCACCCCTCCACTTT

j_gene: TRBJ2-1
v_gene: TRBV30
abundance: once
d_gene: TRBD1
CDR3aa: CAWSARTTGGEQFF
CDR3nt: TGTGCCTGGAGTGCTCGGACAACAGGGGGCGAGCAGTTCTTC

j_gene: TRBJ1-4
v_gene: TRBV30
abundance: .
d_gene: TRBD1
CDR3aa: CAWSVGQGGEKLFF
CDR3nt: TGTGCCTGGAGTGTTGGACAGGGGGGTGAAAAACTGTTTTTT

j_gene: TRBJ2-1
v_gene: TRBV7-8
abundance: .
d_gene: .
CDR3aa: CASSPLWGAISNEQFF
CDR3nt: TGTGCCAGCAGCCCCCTATGGGGGGCTATAAGCAATGAGCAGTTCTTC

j_gene: TRBJ2-7
v_gene: TRBV15
abundance: .
d_gene: TRBD2
CDR3aa: CATSRDLSGGYEQYF
CDR3nt: TGTGCCACCAGCAGAGACCTTAGCGGGGGATACGAGCAGTACTTC

j_gene: TRBJ2-1
v_gene: TRBV7-3
abundance: .
d_gene: TRBD2
CDR3aa: CASSYSGGPYNEQFF
CDR3nt: TGTGCCAGCAGCTATAGCGGGGGGCCCTACAATGAGCAGTTCTTC

j_gene: TRBJ2-7
v_gene: TRBV4-2
abundance: .
d_gene: .
CDR3aa: CASSQRVGYEQYF
CDR3nt: TGTGCCAGCAGCCAACGCGTCGGCTACGAGCAGTACTTC